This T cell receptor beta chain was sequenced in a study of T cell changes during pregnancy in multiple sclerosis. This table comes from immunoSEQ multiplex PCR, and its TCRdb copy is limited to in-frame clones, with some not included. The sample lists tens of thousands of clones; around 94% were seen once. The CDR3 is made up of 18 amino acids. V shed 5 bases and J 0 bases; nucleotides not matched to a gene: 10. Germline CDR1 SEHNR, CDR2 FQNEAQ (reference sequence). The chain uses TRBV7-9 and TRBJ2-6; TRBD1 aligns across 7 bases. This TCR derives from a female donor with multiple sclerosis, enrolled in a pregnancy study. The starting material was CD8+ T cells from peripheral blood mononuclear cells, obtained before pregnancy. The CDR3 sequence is CASSGVGTDLSGANVLTF. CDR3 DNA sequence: TGTGCCAGCAGCGGCGTGGGGACAGACCTCTCTGGGGCCAACGTCCTGACTTTC.